These 20 T cell receptor beta chains share one sample of origin, sequenced in a study of shared clonotypes between healthy human individuals. Here immunoSEQ multiplex PCR was the method, and the copy in TCRdb shows in-frame clones only, minus some. The sample records 800,000 to 1,200,000 clones, around 82% being singletons. The sequenced material came from memory CD4+ T cells from PBMCs. Subset reported: CD45RA-negative fraction. The receptors stem from a man aged 18 to 29 in good health. Some clones in this sample may be carry-over from other donors' samples.

DNA for the CDR3: TGTGCCAGCAGCGAGTTGGATACGCAGTATTTT. Protein product: CASSELDTQYF. This chain connects TRBV14 to TRBJ2-3; no firm D call. From germline, CDR1 is SGHDN and CDR2 FVKESK. Trimming left V 5 bases short and J 6 bases short, with 6 bases between. The CDR3 is 11 residues long. Supplemented by reference TRBV14 and TRBJ2-3, the full variable domain reads EAGVTQFPSHSVIEKGQTVTLRCDPISGHDNLYWYRRVMGKEIKFLLHFVKESKQDESGMPNNRFLAERTGGTYSTLKVQPAELEDSGVYFCASSELDTQYFGPGTRLTVL.

This clone has a single count. V is TRBV6-5 and J is TRBJ2-3, with 8 bases that match TRBD1. The CDR3 totals 16 residues. The trim removed 1 base at V and 4 bases at J, leaving 7 bases unmatched. Looked up from germline, CDR1 is MNHEY and CDR2 is SVGAGI. This CDR3 reads CASSYFGRGLSDTQYF. CDR3 coding DNA: TGTGCCAGCAGTTACTTTGGCAGGGGGCTCTCAGATACGCAGTATTTT.

The V call is TRBV5-1, the J call TRBJ2-3; TRBD2 is a possible D gene (6 bases). Per germline, CDR1 SGHRS and CDR2 YFSETQ. Trimming left V 2 bases short and J 2 bases short, with 15 bases between. The CDR3 totals 16 residues. CDR3 loop: CASSFDGTLLTDTQYF. CDR3 nucleotide sequence: TGCGCCAGCAGCTTTGACGGGACTTTACTCACAGATACGCAGTATTTT.

The rearrangement joins TRBV5-1 to TRBJ2-7; tentative D call: TRBD1 (6 bases). CDR3 length equals 14 residues. The V end was cut by 7 bases, the J end by 3 bases, with 17 bases between. Germline CDR1 reads SGHRS; CDR2 reads YFSETQ. The DNA of the CDR3 is TGCGCCAGCGCATCAGACACAGGGAACTACGAGCAGTACTTC. This encodes CASASDTGNYEQYF.

The chain links TRBV5-4 to TRBJ1-2; 10 bases align to TRBD1. V lost 4 bases to trimming and J lost 4 bases; unmatched junction nucleotides: 4. Germline values: CDR1 SGHNT, CDR2 YYREEE (reference sequence). The CDR3 runs to 14 residues. CDR3 in DNA: TGTGCCAGCAGCAGGACAGGGGGGCTCTATGGCTACACCTTC. Translating it yields CASSRTGGLYGYTF.

This chain joins TRBV7-2 and TRBJ2-4; 8 positions match TRBD2. This CDR3 is 16 amino acids long. Germline assignment: CDR1 SGHTA and CDR2 FQGNSA. J gave up 5 bases and V 8 bases, and 14 bases lay outside the gene matches. The chain's CDR3 is CASSEGSGRGQNIQYF. The DNA for the CDR3 is TGTGCCAGCTCGGAGGGGAGCGGGAGAGGTCAAAACATTCAGTACTTC.

The chain has TRBV19 and TRBJ1-4; D unclear. The germline V gene encodes CDR1 LNHDA and CDR2 SQIVND (reference sequence). Trimming pared 3 bases from V and 7 bases from J, leaving 12 bases between. CDR3 size: 14 residues. In DNA, the CDR3 is TGTGCCAGTAGTATCTTGGGGAGTACTGAAAAACTGTTTTTT. Its translation is CASSILGSTEKLFF. Using reference TRBV19 and TRBJ1-4 for the parts outside the CDR3, the full variable domain is DGGITQSPKYLFRKEGQNVTLSCEQNLNHDAMYWYRQDPGQGLRLIYYSQIVNDFQKGDIAEGYSVSREKKESFPLTVTSAQKNPTAFYLCASSILGSTEKLFFGSGTQLSVL.

The chain uses TRBV25-1 and TRBJ2-1, with a possible D match to TRBD1 (6 bases). The CDR3 extends over 15 amino acids. Germline CDR1 reads MGHDK; CDR2 reads SYGVNS. Trimming shortened V by 5 bases and J by 1 base, and 12 bases separated the two germline ends. In DNA, the CDR3 is TGTGCCAGCAGTTTAGGCCAGGGGTCCTACAATGAGCAGTTCTTC. Amino acid sequence: CASSLGQGSYNEQFF.

The gene calls are TRBV19 and TRBJ2-7, with 9 nucleotides matching TRBD2. CDR1 is LNHDA and CDR2 is SQIVND in the germline V gene (reference sequence). J was trimmed by 3 bases and V by 6 bases; bases with no gene match: 6. The CDR3 covers 14 residues. The CDR3 coding sequence is TGTGCCAGTAGCCCCTCTAGCGGGATCTACGAGCAGTACTTC. Encoded protein: CASSPSSGIYEQYF.

The CDR3 sequence: CASSPRGGRTGELFF. The CDR3 DNA follows: TGCGCCAGCAGCCCCAGGGGAGGAAGGACCGGGGAGCTGTTTTTT. The rearrangement uses TRBV4-3 and TRBJ2-2, with D perhaps being TRBD1 or TRBD2 (6 bases each). Germline loops: CDR1 LGHNA, CDR2 YSLEER. The CDR3 length is 15 residues. Trimming left V 4 bases short and J 5 bases short, with 14 bases between.

This clone was picked up one time. J is TRBJ1-5 and V is TRBV7-2; D is unclear. This CDR3 is 13 amino acids long. The V gene lost 1 base and the J gene lost 9 bases, with 10 bases spanning the gap. Germline V gene lookup returns CDR1 SGHTA and CDR2 FQGNSA. Here the CDR3 DNA reads TGTGCCAGCAGCTTAGAAGGGTTAGGGCCCCAGCATTTT. This translates into CASSLEGLGPQHF.

To note about this clone: The sample holds other DNA sequences that translate to the same CDR3. This chain joins TRBV7-9 and TRBJ2-3, with D possibly being TRBD2 (6 bases). Germline V gene sequence: CDR1 SEHNR, CDR2 FQNEAQ (reference sequence). This CDR3 has 15 residues. Trimming shortened V by 4 bases and J by 0 bases, and 11 bases separated the two germline ends. This CDR3 reads CASSSGTGSTDTQYF. CDR3 coding DNA: TGTGCCAGCAGCTCTGGGACTGGGAGCACAGATACGCAGTATTTT.

This clone was found once. This chain joins TRBV29-1 and TRBJ2-7; no clear D gene. This CDR3 is 12 amino acids long. V lost 4 bases and J 0 bases, leaving 7 bases between the germline ends. The germline CDR1 and CDR2 sequences are SQVTM and ANQGSEA. CDR3 residues: CSVAVGSYEQYF. The CDR3 DNA follows: TGCAGCGTTGCAGTCGGCTCCTACGAGCAGTACTTC.

The rearrangement joins TRBV11-2 to TRBJ1-5; D is undetermined. This CDR3 spans 13 amino acids. Trimming stripped 3 bases from V and 11 bases from J, with 14 bases between. Germline loops: CDR1 SGHAT, CDR2 FQNNGV. The CDR3 sequence is CASSLNLEGTQHF. The CDR3 region has the DNA TGTGCCAGCAGCTTGAATTTGGAGGGAACCCAGCATTTT.

The chain joins TRBV10-1 to TRBJ1-1; D not certain. V lost 0 bases, J lost 5 bases, and 7 bases lay in between. This CDR3 is built from 13 residues. The germline CDR1 and CDR2 sequences are WNHNN and SYGVQD (reference sequence). The CDR3 nucleotides are TGCGCCAGCAGTGAGTCTCTGGGGACTGAAGCTTTCTTT. Its translation is CASSESLGTEAFF.

The V gene is TRBV7-3, the J gene TRBJ2-3; 8 nucleotides agree with TRBD1. There are 14 residues in the CDR3. Germline CDR1 SGHTA, CDR2 FQGTGA. The J segment lost 4 bases and the V segment lost 8 bases, leaving 8 bases of the junction unmatched. CDR3 DNA: TGTGCCAGCGGGTTGGGGACAGGAGCAGATACGCAGTATTTT. This encodes CASGLGTGADTQYF.

The rearrangement uses TRBV6-1 and TRBJ2-2; unclear D gene. V shed 10 bases and J shed 7 bases, with 22 bases lying between them. Germline V lookup: CDR1 MNHNS, CDR2 SASEGT. CDR3 size: 15 residues. CDR3 bases: TGTGCCACGAATGCCCAGGCCCGTATGGTCGGGGAGCTGTTTTTT. Amino acids: CATNAQARMVGELFF.

The chain couples TRBV5-8 to TRBJ1-2; 7 bases agree with TRBD1. The CDR3 runs 14 residues. The trim removed 3 bases at V and 2 bases at J, leaving 4 bases unmatched. Germline loops: CDR1 SGHTS, CDR2 YDEGEE. CDR3 DNA: TGTGCCAGCAGCTGGGACAGTGGGAACTATGGCTACACCTTC. Translating gives CASSWDSGNYGYTF. The variable domain in full, with the rest retrieved from reference TRBV5-8 and TRBJ1-2, is EAGVTQSPTHLIKTRGQQATLRCSPISGHTSVYWYQQALGLGLQFLLWYDEGEERNRGNFPPRFSGRQFPNYSSELNVNALELEDSALYLCASSWDSGNYGYTFGSGTRLTVV.

In its sample, this clone was seen once. The rearrangement links TRBV30 to TRBJ2-3; 8 bases map to TRBD2. With 2 bases clipped from V and 4 bases from J, the junction kept 11 bases outside the gene matches. CDR3 size: 16 residues. CDR1 is GTSNPN, CDR2 SVGIG, per germline (reference sequence). In DNA form, the CDR3 reads TGTGCCTGGAGTCTCGGACTAGCCGAAAACGCAGATACGCAGTATTTT. Amino acid sequence: CAWSLGLAENADTQYF.

This clone was counted between two and nine times. The J gene is TRBJ2-7, the V gene TRBV2; D not resolved. Deletions cut 4 bases from V and 6 bases from J, with 10 bases between. Germline assignment: CDR1 SNHLY and CDR2 FYNNEI. The CDR3 runs 12 residues. The CDR3 region is CASSGSGPEQYF. The CDR3 DNA is TGTGCCAGCAGTGGGTCTGGTCCCGAGCAGTACTTC.